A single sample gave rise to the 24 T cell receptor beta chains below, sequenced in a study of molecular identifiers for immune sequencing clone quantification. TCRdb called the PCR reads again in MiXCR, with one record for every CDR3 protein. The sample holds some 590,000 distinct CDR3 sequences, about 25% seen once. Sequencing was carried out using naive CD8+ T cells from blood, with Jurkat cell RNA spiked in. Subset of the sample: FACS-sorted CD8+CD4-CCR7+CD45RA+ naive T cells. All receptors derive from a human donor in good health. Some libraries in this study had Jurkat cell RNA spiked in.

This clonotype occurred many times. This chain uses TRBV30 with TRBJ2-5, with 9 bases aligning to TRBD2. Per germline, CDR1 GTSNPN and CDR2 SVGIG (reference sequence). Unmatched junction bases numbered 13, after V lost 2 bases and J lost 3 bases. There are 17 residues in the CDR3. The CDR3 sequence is CAWSLGASGAVKETQYF. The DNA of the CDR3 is TGTGCCTGGAGTCTAGGGGCTAGCGGGGCGGTAAAAGAGACCCAGTACTTC.

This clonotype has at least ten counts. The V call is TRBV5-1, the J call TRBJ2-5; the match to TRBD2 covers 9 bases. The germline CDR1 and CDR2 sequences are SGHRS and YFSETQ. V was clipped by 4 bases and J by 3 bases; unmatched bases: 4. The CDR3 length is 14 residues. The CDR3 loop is CASSPWTSEETQYF. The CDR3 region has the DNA TGCGCCAGCAGCCCCTGGACTAGCGAAGAGACCCAGTACTTC.

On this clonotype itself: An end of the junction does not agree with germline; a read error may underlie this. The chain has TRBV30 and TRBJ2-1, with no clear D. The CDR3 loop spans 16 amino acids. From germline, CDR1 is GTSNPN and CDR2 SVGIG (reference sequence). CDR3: CAWSVLNLNSYNEPFF. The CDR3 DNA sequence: TGTGCCTGGAGTGTTCTAAACTTGAACTCCTACAATGAGCCGTTCTTC.

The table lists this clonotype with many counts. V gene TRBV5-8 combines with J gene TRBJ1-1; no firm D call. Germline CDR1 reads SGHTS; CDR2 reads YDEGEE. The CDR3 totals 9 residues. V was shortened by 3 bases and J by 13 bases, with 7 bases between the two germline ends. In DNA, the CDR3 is TGTGCCAGCAGCTCCAATTTTTTCTTT. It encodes CASSSNFFF.

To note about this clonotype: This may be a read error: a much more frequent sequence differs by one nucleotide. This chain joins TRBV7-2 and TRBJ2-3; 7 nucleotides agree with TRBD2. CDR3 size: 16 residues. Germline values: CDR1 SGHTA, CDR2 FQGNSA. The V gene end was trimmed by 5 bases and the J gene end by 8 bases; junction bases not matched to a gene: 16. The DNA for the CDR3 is TGTGCCAGCAGCCCACGTGTCGGCGGGAGCGCAGTTACGCAGTATTTT. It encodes CASSPRVGGSAVTQYF.

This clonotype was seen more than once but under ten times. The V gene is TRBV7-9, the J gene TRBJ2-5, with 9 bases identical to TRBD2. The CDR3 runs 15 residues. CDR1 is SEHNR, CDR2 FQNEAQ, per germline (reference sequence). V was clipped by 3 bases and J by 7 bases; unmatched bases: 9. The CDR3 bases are TGTGCCAGCAGCTTGGATAGCGGGAGAATGGGGACCCAGTACTTC. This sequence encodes CASSLDSGRMGTQYF. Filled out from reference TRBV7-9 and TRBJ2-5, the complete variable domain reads DTGVSQNPRHKITKRGQNVTFRCDPISEHNRLYWYRQTLGQGPEFLTYFQNEAQLEKSRLLSDRFSAERPKGSFSTLEIQRTEQGDSAMYLCASSLDSGRMGTQYFGPGTRLLVL.

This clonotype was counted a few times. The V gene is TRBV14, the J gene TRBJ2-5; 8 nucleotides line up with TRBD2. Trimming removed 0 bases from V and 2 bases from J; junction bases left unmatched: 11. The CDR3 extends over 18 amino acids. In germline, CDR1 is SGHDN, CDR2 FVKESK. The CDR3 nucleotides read TGTGCCAGCAGCCAAGATCTCCCCAGCGGGGGACCTCAAGAGACCCAGTACTTC. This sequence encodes CASSQDLPSGGPQETQYF.

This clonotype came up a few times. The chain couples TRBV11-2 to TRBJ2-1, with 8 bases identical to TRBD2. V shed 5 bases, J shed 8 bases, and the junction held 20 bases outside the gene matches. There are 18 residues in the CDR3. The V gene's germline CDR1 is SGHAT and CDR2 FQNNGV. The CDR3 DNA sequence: TGTGCCAGCAGCCCGGTACCCTTAGCGGGAAAATCGTCAGATGAGCAGTTCTTC. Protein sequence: CASSPVPLAGKSSDEQFF.

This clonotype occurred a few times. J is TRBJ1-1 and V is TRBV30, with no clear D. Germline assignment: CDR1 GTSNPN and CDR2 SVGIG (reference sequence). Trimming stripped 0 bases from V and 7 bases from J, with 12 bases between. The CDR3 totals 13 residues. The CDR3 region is CAWSVTEGSEAFF. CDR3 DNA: TGTGCCTGGAGTGTTACCGAGGGTAGTGAAGCTTTCTTT. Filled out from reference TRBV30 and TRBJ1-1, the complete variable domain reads SQTIHQWPATLVQPVGSPLSLECTVEGTSNPNLYWYRQAAGRGLQLLFYSVGIGQISSEVPQNLSASRPQDRQFILSSKKLLLSDSGFYLCAWSVTEGSEAFFGQGTRLTVV.

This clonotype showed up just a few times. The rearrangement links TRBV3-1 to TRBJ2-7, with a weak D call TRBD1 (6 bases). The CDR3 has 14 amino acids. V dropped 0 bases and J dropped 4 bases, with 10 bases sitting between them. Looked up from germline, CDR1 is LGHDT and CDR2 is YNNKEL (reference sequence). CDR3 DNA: TGTGCCAGCAGCCAAGAATGGGGGCCTTACGAGCAGTACTTC. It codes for CASSQEWGPYEQYF.

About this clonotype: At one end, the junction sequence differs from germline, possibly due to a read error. This CDR3 is CRAGGLHRAPYNAPFF. In nucleotides, the CDR3 is TGCCGTGCTGGGGGGCTCCACCGGGCCCCCTACAATGCGCCGTTCTTC. This sequence joins TRBV20-1 and TRBJ2-1; tentatively, D is TRBD1 or TRBD2 (6 bases each). The CDR3 covers 16 residues. Germline assignment: CDR1 DFQATT and CDR2 SNEGSKA (reference sequence).

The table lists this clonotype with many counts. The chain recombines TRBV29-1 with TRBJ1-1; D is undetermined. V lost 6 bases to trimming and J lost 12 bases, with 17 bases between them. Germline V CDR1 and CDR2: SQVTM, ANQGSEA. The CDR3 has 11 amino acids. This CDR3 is CSVPTDYLSFF. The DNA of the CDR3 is TGCAGCGTCCCCACAGATTATCTTTCTTTCTTT.

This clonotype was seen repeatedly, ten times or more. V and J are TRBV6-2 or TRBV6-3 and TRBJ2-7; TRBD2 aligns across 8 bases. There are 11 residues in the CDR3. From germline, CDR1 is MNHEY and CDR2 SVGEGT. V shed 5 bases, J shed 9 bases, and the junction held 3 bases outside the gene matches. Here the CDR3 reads CASSAGGGQYF. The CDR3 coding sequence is TGTGCCAGCAGTGCGGGAGGAGGGCAGTACTTC.

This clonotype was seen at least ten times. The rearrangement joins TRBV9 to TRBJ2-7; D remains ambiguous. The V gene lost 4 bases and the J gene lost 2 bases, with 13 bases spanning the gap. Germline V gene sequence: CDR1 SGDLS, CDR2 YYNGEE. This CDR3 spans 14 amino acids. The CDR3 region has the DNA TGTGCCAGCAGCCTTGGGCCGGATCCCTACGAGCAGTACTTC. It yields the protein CASSLGPDPYEQYF. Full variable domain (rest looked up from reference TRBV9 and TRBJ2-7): DSGVTQTPKHLITATGQRVTLRCSPRSGDLSVYWYQQSLDQGLQFLIQYYNGEERAKGNILERFSAQQFPDLHSELNLSSLELGDSALYFCASSLGPDPYEQYFGPGTRLTVT.

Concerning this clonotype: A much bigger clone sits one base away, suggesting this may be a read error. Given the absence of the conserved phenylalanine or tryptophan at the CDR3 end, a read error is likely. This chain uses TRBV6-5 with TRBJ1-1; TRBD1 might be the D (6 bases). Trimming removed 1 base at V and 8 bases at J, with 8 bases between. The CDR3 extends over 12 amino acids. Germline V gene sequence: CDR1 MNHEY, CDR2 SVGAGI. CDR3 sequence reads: CASSYLTGEAFL. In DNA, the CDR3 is TGTGCCAGCAGTTACTTAACAGGGGAAGCTTTCCTT.

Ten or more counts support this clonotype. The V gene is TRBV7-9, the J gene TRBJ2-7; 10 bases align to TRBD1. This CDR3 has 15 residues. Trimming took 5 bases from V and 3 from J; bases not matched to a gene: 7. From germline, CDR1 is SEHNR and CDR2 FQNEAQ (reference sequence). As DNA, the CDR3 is TGTGCCAGCAGCGCCGGGACAGGGGCCTTCTACGAGCAGTACTTC. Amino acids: CASSAGTGAFYEQYF.

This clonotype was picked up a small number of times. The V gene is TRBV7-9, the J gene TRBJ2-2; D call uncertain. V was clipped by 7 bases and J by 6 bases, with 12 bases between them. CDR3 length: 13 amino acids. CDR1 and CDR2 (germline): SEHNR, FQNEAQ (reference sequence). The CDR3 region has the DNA TGTGCCAGCATTACGCTCTTGGCCGGGGAGCTGTTTTTT. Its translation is CASITLLAGELFF.

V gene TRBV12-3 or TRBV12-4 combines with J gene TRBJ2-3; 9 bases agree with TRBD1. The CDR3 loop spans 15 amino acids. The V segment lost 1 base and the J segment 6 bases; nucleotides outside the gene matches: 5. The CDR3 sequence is CASSLETGGRDTQYF. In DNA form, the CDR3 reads TGTGCCAGCAGTTTAGAGACAGGGGGTAGGGATACGCAGTATTTT.

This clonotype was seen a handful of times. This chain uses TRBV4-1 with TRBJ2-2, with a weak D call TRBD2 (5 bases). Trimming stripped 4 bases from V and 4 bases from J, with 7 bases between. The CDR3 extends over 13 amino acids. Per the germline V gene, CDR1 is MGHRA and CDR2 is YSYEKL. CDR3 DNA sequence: TGCGCCAGCAGCCGAGAGGGCACCGGGGAGCTGTTTTTT. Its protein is CASSREGTGELFF.

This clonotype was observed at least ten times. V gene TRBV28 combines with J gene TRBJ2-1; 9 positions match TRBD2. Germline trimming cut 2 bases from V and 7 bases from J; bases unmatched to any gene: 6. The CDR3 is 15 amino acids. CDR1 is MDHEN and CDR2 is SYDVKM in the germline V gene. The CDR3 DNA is TGTGCCAGCAGTTTAGGGACTAGCTCGAGGAATGAGCAGTTCTTC. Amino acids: CASSLGTSSRNEQFF.

In DNA form, the CDR3 reads TGTGCCAGCAGTTTCCCGGGCCCCGGCCCCGATACGCAGTATTTT. Protein sequence: CASSFPGPGPDTQYF. The chain carries TRBV7-9 and TRBJ2-3; no clear D gene. This CDR3 comprises 15 residues. Germline CDR1 reads SEHNR; CDR2 reads FQNEAQ (reference sequence). With 6 bases removed from V and 6 bases from J, the gap between germline ends came to 19 bases.

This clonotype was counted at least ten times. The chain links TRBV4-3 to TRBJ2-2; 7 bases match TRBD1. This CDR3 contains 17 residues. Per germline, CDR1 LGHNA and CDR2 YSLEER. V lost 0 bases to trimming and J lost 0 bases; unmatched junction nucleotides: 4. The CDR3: CASSQDSDRANTGELFF. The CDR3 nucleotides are TGCGCCAGCAGCCAAGATTCCGACAGGGCGAACACCGGGGAGCTGTTTTTT.

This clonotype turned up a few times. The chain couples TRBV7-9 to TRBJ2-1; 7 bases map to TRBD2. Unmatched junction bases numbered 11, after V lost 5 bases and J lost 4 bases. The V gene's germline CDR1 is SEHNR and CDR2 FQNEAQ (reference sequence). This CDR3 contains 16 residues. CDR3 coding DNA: TGTGCCAGCAGCGTATTCTTAAGCGGGGCGTACAATGAGCAGTTCTTC. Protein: CASSVFLSGAYNEQFF.

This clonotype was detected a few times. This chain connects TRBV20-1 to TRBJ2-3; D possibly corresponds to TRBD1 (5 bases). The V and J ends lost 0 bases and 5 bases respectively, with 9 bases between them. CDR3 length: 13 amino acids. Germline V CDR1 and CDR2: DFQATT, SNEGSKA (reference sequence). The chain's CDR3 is CSAREGVGDTQYF. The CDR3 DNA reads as TGCAGTGCTAGAGAAGGGGTGGGAGATACGCAGTATTTT.